These 9 T cell receptor delta chains were all obtained from the same sample, sequenced in a study of gamma-delta chains in newborns, infants, children. TCRdb fed the reads into CATT to redo clone calling. The sample has roughly 5,500 delta-chain clones; about 2.5% are singletons. Material: blood. The source of these receptors is a child who was a newborn, infant or young child, either healthy, febrile or measles-vaccinated (not recorded which).

With respect to this clone: A much larger clone is a single base away; this may be a read error. This chain links TRDV2 with TRDJ1; TRDD3 matches 7 bases. The CDR3 sequence is 14 residues long. The germline CDR1 and CDR2 sequences are GEAIGNYY and EKD. The DNA for the CDR3 is TGTTCCTGTTTTTTCCTGGGGGACACCGATAAACTCATCTTT. It is translated as CSCFFLGDTDKLIF.

Points on this clone: The germline gene is not matched at one end of the junction; a read error may be the cause. V is TRDV2 and J is TRDJ2; 13 nucleotides line up with TRDD3. CDR3 length: 19 residues. Germline loops: CDR1 GEAIGNYY, CDR2 EKD. In DNA form, the CDR3 reads TGTGCCTGTGACCCAATACTGGGGGATACGCAAGCTTTGACAGCACACCTCTTCTTT. This sequence encodes CACDPILGDTQALTAHLFF.

Comment on this clone: A single base is all that separates this from a far larger clone, so a read error is likely. This chain links TRDV2 with TRDJ2; 8 bases fit TRDD3. Per the germline V gene, CDR1 is GEAIGNYY and CDR2 is EKD. This CDR3 has 15 amino acids. CDR3: CACDTVGDPTVQLFF. Here the CDR3 DNA reads TGTGCCTGTGACACCGTGGGGGATCCGACAGTACAACTCTTCTTT.

Turning to this clone: TCRdb has a much larger clone's protein, which differs at residue 12 from the translation of this DNA, likely because of a read error; what is shown is the protein translated from the DNA. The V and J genes are TRDV2 and TRDJ1; no clear D gene. The CDR3 is made up of 14 amino acids. The germline gives CDR1 GEAIGNYY, CDR2 EKD. The CDR3 loop is CACDTILYTDKPIF. DNA of the CDR3: TGTGCCTGTGACACAATACTGTACACCGATAAACCCATCTTT.

This clone has just a few counts. This may arise from a read error, as a much more abundant clone is one base away. The genes are TRDV2 and TRDJ3; 8 bases are a match to TRDD3. This CDR3 is built from 20 residues. Germline V gives CDR1 GEAIGNYY, CDR2 EKD. CDR3 sequence reads: CACDTVLGDQSSWGTRQMFF. CDR3 sequence (DNA): TGTGCCTGTGACACCGTGCTGGGGGACCAAAGCTCCTGGGGCACCCGACAGATGTTTTTC.

This clone was counted between two and nine times. TCRdb's listed protein matches a much larger clone and diverges from this DNA's translation at residue 11, likely through a read error; the protein shown comes from the DNA. The rearrangement uses TRDV2 and TRDJ3; TRDD3 agrees at 7 bases. This CDR3 spans 18 amino acids. Germline V gives CDR1 GEAIGNYY, CDR2 EKD. CDR3 DNA: TGTGCCTGTGACACCGGATGGGGGAACTCCCGGGACACCCGACAGATGTTTTTC. Its protein is CACDTGWGNSRDTRQMFF.

On this clone itself: A much bigger clone sits one base away, suggesting this may be a read error. The gene calls are TRDV2 and TRDJ3; TRDD3 matches 12 bases. The CDR3 spans 17 residues. Germline V gene sequence: CDR1 GEAIGNYY, CDR2 EKD. The CDR3 sequence is CACDILGDTWGTRQMFF. Written as DNA, the CDR3 is TGTGCCTGTGACATACTGGGGGATACCTGGGGCACCCGACAGATGTTTTTC.

This clone occurred a few times. TCRdb pairs this DNA with a much larger clone's protein that differs at residue 11, likely a read error; the protein shown was translated from the DNA. Other nucleotide sequences in the sample specify the same CDR3. The chain recombines TRDV2 with TRDJ1, with 10 bases aligning to TRDD3. CDR1 is GEAIGNYY, CDR2 EKD, per germline. This CDR3 spans 13 amino acids. In nucleotides, the CDR3 is TGTGCCTGTGACACGTGGGGGATACATAAACCCATCTTT. It encodes CACDTWGIHKPIF.

This clone appeared a few times. This clone may be a read error of a much larger clone one base away. The sample contains more than one DNA sequence encoding this CDR3. The rearrangement joins TRDV2 to TRDJ3; 8 nucleotides agree with TRDD3. Germline values: CDR1 GEAIGNYY, CDR2 EKD. The CDR3 contains 18 residues. CDR3 nucleotide sequence: TGTGCCTGTGACTCGAGCTGGGGGACCTCCTGGGACACCCGGCAGATGTTTTTC. Translating it yields CACDSSWGTSWDTRQMFF.